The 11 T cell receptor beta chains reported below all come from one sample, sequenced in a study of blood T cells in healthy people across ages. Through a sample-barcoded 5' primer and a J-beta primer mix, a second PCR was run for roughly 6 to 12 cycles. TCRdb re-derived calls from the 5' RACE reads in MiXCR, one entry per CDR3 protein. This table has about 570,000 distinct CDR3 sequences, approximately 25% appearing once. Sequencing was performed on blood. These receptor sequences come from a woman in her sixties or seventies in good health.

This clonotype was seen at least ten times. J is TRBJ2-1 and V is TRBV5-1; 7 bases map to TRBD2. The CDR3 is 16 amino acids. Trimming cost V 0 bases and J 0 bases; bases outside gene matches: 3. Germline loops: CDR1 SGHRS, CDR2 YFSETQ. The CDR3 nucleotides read TGCGCCAGCAGCTTGGTGCTAGCGGTCTCCTACAATGAGCAGTTCTTC. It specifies CASSLVLAVSYNEQFF.

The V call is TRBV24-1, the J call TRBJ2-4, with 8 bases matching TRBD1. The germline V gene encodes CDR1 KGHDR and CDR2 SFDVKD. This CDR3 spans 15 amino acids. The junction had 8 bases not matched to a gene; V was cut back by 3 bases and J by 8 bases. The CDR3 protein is CATSDPGQGVDIQYF. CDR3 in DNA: TGTGCCACCAGTGATCCTGGACAGGGTGTGGACATTCAGTACTTC.

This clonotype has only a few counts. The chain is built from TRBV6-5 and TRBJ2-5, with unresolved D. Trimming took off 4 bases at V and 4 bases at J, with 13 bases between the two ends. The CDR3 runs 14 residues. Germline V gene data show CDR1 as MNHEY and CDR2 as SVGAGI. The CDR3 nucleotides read TGTGCCAGCAGTTCCTCGGGTCAGATAGAGACCCAGTACTTC. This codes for CASSSSGQIETQYF.

CDR3 coding DNA: TGTGCTAGTGCGTTTGGGGGTGCAGAGAATGAAAAACTGTTTTTT. It encodes CASAFGGAENEKLFF. J is TRBJ1-4 and V is TRBV12-5, with D tentatively TRBD1 (5 bases). The CDR3 consists of 15 residues. Between the trimmed V and J ends, which lost 7 bases and 5 bases, there was a span of 17 bases. Germline-derived CDR1 and CDR2 are LGHNT and FRNRAP.

CDR3 coding DNA: TGCACCAGAGAAATGGACAGGGCATCACAATCGGGCAGGGCCAACGTCCTGACTTTC. The encoded protein is CTREMDRASQSGRANVLTF. V usage is TRBV1 and J usage is TRBJ2-6; no check of the table's D call, TRBD1, against the DNA was made. TRBV1 is a known pseudogene. The CDR3 runs to 19 residues.

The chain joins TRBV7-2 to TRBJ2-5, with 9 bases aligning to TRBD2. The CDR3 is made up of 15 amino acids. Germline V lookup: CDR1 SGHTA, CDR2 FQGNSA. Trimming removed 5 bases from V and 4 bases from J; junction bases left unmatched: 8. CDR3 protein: CASSPPLAGVETQYF. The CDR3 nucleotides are TGTGCCAGCAGCCCTCCTTTAGCGGGGGTAGAGACCCAGTACTTC.

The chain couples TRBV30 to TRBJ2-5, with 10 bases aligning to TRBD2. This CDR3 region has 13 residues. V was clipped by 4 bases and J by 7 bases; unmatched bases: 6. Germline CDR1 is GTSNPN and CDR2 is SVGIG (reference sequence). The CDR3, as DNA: TGTGCCTGGACTAGCGGGGGATTGGGGACCCAGTACTTC. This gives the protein CAWTSGGLGTQYF.

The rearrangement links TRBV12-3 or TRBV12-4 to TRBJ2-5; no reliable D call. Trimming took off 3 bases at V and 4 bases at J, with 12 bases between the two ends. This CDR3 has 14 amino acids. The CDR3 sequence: CASSFPRLVETQYF. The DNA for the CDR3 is TGTGCCAGCAGTTTTCCTCGACTTGTAGAGACCCAGTACTTC.

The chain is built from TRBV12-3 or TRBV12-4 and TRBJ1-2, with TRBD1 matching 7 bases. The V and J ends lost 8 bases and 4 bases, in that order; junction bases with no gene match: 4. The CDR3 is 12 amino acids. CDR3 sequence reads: CASQGEGYGYTF. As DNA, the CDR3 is TGTGCCAGCCAGGGGGAGGGCTATGGCTACACCTTC.

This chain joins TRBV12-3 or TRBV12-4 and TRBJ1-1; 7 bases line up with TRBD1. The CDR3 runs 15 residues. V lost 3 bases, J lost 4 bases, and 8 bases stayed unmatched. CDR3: CASSFGQGGITEAFF. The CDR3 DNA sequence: TGTGCCAGCAGTTTCGGGCAGGGGGGAATCACTGAAGCTTTCTTT.

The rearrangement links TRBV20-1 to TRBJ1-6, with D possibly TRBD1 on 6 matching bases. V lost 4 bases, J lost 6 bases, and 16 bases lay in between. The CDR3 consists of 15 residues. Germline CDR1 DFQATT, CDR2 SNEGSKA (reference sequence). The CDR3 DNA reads TGCAGTGCTATAAGGGCCCCAGGGGCTAATTCACCCCTCCACTTT. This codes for CSAIRAPGANSPLHF.